This T cell receptor beta chain was identified during a study of blood T cell repertoires in COVID-19. Turning to the study itself: Donors in the United States, Italy and Spain gave samples during acute or convalescent COVID-19. T cells, B-cell-depleted T cells, or PBMCs provided the cDNA or gDNA that served as material.

The V end was cut by 4 bases, the J end by 8 bases, with 6 bases between. Germline lookup yields CDR1 SNHLY and CDR2 FYNNEI. The CDR3 is 12 amino acids. Source study methods: Reference gene primer amplification gave nucleated cell count estimates. The protocol was immunoSEQ multiplex PCR, while the TCRdb copy is restricted to in-frame clones and leaves out a portion. V and J calls and clone size are those listed in that table; D and trimming were worked out from the DNA. The sample contains fewer than 200,000 clones, approximately 86% of which appear only once. The V and J genes are TRBV2 and TRBJ1-6; the D is unclear. Sequenced input: peripheral blood. This TCR was sampled from a man between 60 and 70 years old who had recovered from COVID-19. CDR3 bases: TGTGCCAGCAGTGGCGAGGATTCACCCCTCCACTTT. Translated, it gives CASSGEDSPLHF.